This T cell receptor (beta chain) was recovered during a study of cytomegalovirus exposure and HLA in healthy donors (TCRdb year 2017). About the investigation overall: According to a later analysis, one platform produced both the 110 or so validation repertoires and the 700 or so repertoires of the first cohort. The study aimed to test whether cataloging public T cell receptors could reveal signatures of past pathogen exposure. In addition to the first cohort of about 650 subjects, a separate validation cohort of 120 different subjects was used. High-throughput TCR immunosequencing, statistical association of individual TCRs with disease status, and machine learning were combined to predict cytomegalovirus infection status. The investigation overall reported the following: Of the cluster scores, 85% to 95% were above 0 in a later analysis, which found that TCRs clustered in the first cohort also tended to co-occur in the 95 to 150 validation repertoires. While some public TCRs were present in many individuals, most TCR sequences turned up only very rarely across donors. In both the original and validation cohorts, the classifier was reported to diagnose cytomegalovirus status with high specificity and sensitivity. The study gave a list of about 170 TCR beta chains associated with cytomegalovirus. The authors suggested that the approach could potentially be extended to other disease states and immunological phenotypes. The validation cohort had no HLA typing available for a later analysis, so co-occurrence within that cohort was assessed over all 120 or so repertoires. Three of the identified cytomegalovirus-associated TCR beta chains were confirmed in vitro to be specific for cytomegalovirus antigens.

Donors formed part of the validation cohort, which comprised 120 subjects and was distinct from the first cohort of 666 subjects. The library was prepared using the immunoSEQ multiplex PCR assay. The paper's data handling went like this. A statistical classification framework was developed to diagnose cytomegalovirus status using the catalog of TCR beta chain sequences. TCRdb stores this immuneACCESS table with in-frame sequences only. Part of the clones is absent; in the studies checked, under half of the shortfall reflects unresolved V genes, and no reason is known for the rest. V and J calls and clone size are those listed in that table; D and trimming were worked out from the DNA. This sample has about 120,000 clones in its table, and 89% of those were observed once. Approximately 1.1% of the sample lies in the top ten. To note about this clone: What antigen it recognizes has not been identified. Base qualities are not provided; no much larger clone lies one nucleotide away.

The CDR3 holds 14 amino acids from the cysteine to the phenylalanine. Only CDR3 DNA is held: 42 bases, read in frame from base 1. CDR1 SGHRS and CDR2 YFSETQ were looked up in the germline V gene. V loses 4 bases of germline sequence and J loses 9 bases, and the interval between the two ends is 17 bases. The receptor's source is a woman between 18 and 29 years old in good health and CMV-seronegative. Sequencing used PBMCs. The rearrangement combines TRBV5-1 with TRBJ1-5; the D gene is perhaps TRBD1, from 5 matching bases. CDR3 region: CASSPGGVGGPQHF. The DNA is as follows: TGCGCCAGCAGCCCAGGCGGGGTGGGGGGGCCCCAGCATTTT.